Many counts were recorded for the clone carrying this TCR beta chain. Its antigen remains unknown. One entry per CDR3 protein, called by TCRdb with MiXCR from the RT-PCR reads. The data hold under 550,000 distinct CDR3 sequences, with 6% to 9% observed a single time. V shed 2 bases and J 4 bases; nucleotides not matched to a gene: 12. CDR1 and CDR2 from the germline V gene are LGHDT and YNNKEL (reference sequence). The CDR3 totals 17 residues. The data stem from a study of response to subunit inactivated influenza vaccine. Study outcomes and limitations: The authors put forward the suggestion that each seasonal influenza vaccination may bring in only a limited number of new T cells.

The sequencing used PBMCs from blood, collected roughly 24 months after vaccination. The J gene is TRBJ1-2, the V gene TRBV3-1; 8 bases agree with TRBD1. This TCR was sampled from a man in his fifties or sixties who received an inactivated influenza vaccine. The CDR3 region has the DNA TGTGCCAGCAGCCAAAGAGGGACAGGCCAGGGAATCTATGGCTACACCTTC. Protein product: CASSQRGTGQGIYGYTF.